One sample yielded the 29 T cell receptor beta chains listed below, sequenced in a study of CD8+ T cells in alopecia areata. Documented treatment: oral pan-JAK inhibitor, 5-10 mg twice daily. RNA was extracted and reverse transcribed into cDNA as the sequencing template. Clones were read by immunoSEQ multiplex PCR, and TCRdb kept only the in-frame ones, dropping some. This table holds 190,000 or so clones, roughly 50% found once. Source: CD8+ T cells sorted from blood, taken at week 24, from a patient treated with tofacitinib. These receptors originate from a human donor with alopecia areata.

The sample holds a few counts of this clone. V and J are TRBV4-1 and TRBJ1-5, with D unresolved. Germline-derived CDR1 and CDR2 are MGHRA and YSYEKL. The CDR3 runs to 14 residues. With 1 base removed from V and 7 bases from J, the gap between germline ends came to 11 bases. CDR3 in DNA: TGCGCCAGCAGCCAAGTGCCTGCTGGGCAGCCCCAGCATTTT. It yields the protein CASSQVPAGQPQHF.

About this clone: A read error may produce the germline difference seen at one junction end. This CDR3 reads CVSSQSLGHNTEAFF. CDR3 coding DNA: TGTGTCAGCAGCCAATCATTAGGGCACAACACTGAAGCTTTCTTT. The rearrangement uses TRBV6-6 and TRBJ1-1; no firm D call. The CDR3 contains 15 residues. Germline loops: CDR1 MNHNY, CDR2 SVGAGI (reference sequence).

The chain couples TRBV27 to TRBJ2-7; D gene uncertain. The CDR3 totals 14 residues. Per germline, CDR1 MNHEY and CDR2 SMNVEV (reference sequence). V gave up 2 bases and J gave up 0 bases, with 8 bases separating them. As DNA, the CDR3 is TGTGCCAGCAGTTTAGCACAGAGCTCCTACGAGCAGTACTTC. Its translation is CASSLAQSSYEQYF.

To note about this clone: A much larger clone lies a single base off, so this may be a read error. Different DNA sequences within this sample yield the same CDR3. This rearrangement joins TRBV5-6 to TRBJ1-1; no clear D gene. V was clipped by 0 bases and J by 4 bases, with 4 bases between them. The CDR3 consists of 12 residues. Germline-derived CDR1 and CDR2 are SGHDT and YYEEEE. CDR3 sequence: CASSLGRTEAFF. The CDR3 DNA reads TGTGCCAGCAGCTTGGGGCGCACTGAAGCTTTCTTT. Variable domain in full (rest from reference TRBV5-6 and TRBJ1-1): DAGVTQSPTHLIKTRGQQVTLRCSPKSGHDTVSWYQQALGQGPQFIFQYYEEEERQRGNFPDRFSGHQFPNYSSELNVNALLLGDSALYLCASSLGRTEAFFGQGTRLTVV.

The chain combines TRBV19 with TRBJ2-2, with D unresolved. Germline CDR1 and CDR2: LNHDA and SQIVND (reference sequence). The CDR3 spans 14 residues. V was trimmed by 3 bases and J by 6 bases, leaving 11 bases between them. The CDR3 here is CASSITAGAGELFF. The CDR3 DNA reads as TGTGCCAGTAGTATCACGGCAGGAGCCGGGGAGCTGTTTTTT.

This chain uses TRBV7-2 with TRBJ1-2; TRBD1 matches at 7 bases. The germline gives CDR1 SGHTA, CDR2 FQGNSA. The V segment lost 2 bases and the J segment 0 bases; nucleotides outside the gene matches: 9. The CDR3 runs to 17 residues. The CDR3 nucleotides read TGTGCCAGCAGCTTATTGGAGTGGGACAGTACTAACTATGGCTACACCTTC. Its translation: CASSLLEWDSTNYGYTF.

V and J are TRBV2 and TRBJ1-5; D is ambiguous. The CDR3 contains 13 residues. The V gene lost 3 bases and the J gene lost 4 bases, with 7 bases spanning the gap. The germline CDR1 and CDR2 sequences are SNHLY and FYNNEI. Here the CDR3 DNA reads TGTGCCAGCAGTGACGGCAGAAATCAGCCCCAGCATTTT. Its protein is CASSDGRNQPQHF.

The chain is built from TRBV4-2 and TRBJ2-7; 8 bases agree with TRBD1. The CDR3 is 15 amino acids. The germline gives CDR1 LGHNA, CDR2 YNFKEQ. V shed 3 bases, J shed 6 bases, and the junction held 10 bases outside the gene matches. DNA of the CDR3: TGTGCCAGCAGCCAGGAACAGGGGGGAAGGCGCGAGCAGTACTTC. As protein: CASSQEQGGRREQYF.

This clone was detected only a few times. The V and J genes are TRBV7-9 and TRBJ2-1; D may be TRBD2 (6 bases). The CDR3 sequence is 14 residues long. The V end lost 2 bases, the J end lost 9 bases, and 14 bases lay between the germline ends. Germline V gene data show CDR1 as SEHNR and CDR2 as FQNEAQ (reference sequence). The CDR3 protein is CASSLLSSSAEQFF. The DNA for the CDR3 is TGTGCCAGCAGCTTACTCAGTTCTAGCGCTGAGCAGTTCTTC.

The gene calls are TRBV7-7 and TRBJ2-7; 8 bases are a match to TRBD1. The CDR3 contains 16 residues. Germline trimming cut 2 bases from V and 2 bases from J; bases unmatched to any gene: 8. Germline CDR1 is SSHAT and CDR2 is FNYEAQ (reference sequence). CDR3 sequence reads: CASSLLGRGLPYEQYF. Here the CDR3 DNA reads TGTGCCAGCAGCTTACTGGGCAGGGGGCTTCCCTACGAGCAGTACTTC.

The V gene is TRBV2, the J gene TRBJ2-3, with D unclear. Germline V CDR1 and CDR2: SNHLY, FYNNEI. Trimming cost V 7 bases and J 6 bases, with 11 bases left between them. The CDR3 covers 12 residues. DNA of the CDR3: TGTGCCAGCACTGGTTCGGTGGATACGCAGTATTTT. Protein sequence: CASTGSVDTQYF.

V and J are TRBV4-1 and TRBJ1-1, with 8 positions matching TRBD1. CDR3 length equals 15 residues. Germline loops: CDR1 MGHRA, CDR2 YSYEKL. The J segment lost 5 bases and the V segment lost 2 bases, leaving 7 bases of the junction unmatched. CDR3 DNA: TGCGCCAGCAGCCAACGGACAGGGAGAGGTACTGAAGCTTTCTTT. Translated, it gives CASSQRTGRGTEAFF.

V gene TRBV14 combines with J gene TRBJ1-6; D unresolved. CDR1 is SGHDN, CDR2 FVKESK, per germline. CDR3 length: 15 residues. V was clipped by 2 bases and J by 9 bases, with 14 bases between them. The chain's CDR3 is CASSQSRTKISPLHF. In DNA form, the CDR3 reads TGTGCCAGCAGCCAAAGCCGGACGAAAATTTCACCCCTCCACTTT.

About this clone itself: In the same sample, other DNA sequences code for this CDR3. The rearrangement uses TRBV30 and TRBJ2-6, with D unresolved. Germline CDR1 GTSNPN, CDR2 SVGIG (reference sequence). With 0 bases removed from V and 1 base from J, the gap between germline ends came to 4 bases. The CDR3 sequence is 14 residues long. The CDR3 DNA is TGTGCCTGGAGTGTTGGGTCTGGGGCCAACGTCCTGACTTTC. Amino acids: CAWSVGSGANVLTF.

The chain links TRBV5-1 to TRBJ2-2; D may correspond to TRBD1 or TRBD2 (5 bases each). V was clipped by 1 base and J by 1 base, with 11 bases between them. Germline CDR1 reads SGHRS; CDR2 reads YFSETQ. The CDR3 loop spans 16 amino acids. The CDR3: CASSLKGTQNTGELFF. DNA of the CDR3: TGCGCCAGCAGCTTGAAGGGGACCCAGAACACCGGGGAGCTGTTTTTT.

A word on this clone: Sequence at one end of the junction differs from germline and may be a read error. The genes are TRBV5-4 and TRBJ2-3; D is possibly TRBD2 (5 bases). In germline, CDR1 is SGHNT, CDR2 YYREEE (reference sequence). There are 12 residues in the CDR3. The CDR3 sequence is CASSLASAAADF. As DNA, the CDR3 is TGTGCCAGCAGCTTGGCAAGTGCAGCGGCGGATTTT.

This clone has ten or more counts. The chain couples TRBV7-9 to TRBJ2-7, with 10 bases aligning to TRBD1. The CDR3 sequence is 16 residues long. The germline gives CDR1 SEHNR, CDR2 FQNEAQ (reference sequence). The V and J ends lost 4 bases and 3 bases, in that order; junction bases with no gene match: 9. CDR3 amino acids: CASSSTPGQGNYEQYF. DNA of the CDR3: TGTGCCAGCAGCTCCACCCCGGGACAGGGGAACTACGAGCAGTACTTC.

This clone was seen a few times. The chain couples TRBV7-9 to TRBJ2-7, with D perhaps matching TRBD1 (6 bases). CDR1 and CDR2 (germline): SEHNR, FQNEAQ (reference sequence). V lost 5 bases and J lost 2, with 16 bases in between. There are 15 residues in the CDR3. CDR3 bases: TGTGCCAGCAGCGTTTGGGACATCGGGCCCTACGAGCAGTACTTC. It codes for CASSVWDIGPYEQYF. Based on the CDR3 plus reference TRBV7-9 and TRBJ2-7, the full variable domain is DTGVSQNPRHKITKRGQNVTFRCDPISEHNRLYWYRQTLGQGPEFLTYFQNEAQLEKSRLLSDRFSAERPKGSFSTLEIQRTEQGDSAMYLCASSVWDIGPYEQYFGPGTRLTVT.

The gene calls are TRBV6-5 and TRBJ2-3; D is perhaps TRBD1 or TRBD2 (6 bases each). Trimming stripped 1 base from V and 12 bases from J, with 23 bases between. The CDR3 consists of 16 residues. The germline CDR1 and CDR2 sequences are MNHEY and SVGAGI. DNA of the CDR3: TGTGCCAGCAGTTACTTGAGGGGGGTGCCTCAACGGGTACAGTATTTT. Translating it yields CASSYLRGVPQRVQYF.

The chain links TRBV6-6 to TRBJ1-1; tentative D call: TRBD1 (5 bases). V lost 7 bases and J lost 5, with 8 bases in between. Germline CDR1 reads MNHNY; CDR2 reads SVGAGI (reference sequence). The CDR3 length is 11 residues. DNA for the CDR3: TGTGCCAGCACCCAGGGAACTGAAGCTTTCTTT. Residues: CASTQGTEAFF.

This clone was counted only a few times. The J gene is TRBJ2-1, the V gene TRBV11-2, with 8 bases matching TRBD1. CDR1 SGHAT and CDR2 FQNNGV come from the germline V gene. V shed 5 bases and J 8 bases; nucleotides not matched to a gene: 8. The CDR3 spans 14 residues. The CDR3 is CASSRGATGDEQFF. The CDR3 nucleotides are TGTGCCAGCAGCAGGGGTGCGACAGGGGATGAGCAGTTCTTC.

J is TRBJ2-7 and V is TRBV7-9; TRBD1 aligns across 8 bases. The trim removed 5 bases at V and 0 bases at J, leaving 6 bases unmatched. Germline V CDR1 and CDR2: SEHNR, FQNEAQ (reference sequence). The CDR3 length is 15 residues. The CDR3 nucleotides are TGTGCCAGCAGCGCCGGGACAGGAACCTCCTACGAGCAGTACTTC. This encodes CASSAGTGTSYEQYF.

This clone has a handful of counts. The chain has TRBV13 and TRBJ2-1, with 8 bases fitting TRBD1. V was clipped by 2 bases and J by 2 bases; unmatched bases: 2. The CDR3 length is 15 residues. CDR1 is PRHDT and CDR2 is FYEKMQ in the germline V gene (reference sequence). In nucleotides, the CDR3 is TGTGCCAGCAGCTTACAGGGGGCAACCTACAATGAGCAGTTCTTC. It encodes CASSLQGATYNEQFF.

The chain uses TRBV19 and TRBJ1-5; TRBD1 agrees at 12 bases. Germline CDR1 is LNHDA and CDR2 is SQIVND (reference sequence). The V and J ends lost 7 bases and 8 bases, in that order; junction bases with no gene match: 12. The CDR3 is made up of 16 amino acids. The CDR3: CASTENRDRGPEPQHF. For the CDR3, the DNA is TGTGCCAGTACCGAAAACCGGGACAGGGGGCCTGAGCCCCAGCATTTT.

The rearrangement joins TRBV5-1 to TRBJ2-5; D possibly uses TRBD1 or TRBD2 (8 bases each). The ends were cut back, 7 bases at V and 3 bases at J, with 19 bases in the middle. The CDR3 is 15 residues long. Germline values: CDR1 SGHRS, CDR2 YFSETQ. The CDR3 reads CASREGRGHEETQYF. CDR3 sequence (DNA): TGCGCCAGCCGGGAGGGCAGGGGGCACGAAGAGACCCAGTACTTC.

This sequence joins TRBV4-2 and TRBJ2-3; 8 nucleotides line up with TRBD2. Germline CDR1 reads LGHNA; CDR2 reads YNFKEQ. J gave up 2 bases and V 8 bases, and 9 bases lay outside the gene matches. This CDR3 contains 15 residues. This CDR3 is CASQAGALDTDTQYF. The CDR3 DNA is TGTGCCAGCCAAGCGGGGGCTCTGGACACAGATACGCAGTATTTT.

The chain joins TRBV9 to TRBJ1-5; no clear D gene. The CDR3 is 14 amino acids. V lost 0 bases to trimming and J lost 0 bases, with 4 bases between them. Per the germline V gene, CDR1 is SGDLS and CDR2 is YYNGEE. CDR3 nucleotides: TGTGCCAGCAGCGTAGGTGTTAGCAATCAGCCCCAGCATTTT. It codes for CASSVGVSNQPQHF.

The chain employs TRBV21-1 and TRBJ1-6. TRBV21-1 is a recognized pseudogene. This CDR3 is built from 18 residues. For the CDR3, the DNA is TGTGCCAGCAGCAAAGTTAAGAATAGGACCAGAGGGAATTCACCCCTCCACTTT. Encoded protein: CASSKVKNRTRGNSPLHF.

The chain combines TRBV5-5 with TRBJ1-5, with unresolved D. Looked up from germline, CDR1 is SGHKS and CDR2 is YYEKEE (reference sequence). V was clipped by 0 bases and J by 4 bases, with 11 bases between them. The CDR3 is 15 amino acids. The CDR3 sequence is CASSLADGFNQPQHF. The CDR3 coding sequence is TGTGCCAGCAGCTTGGCGGACGGATTTAATCAGCCCCAGCATTTT.